This record covers a single TCR beta chain. The table came from immunoSEQ multiplex PCR; TCRdb's copy has only in-frame clones and leaves some out. The table has hundreds of thousands of clones, around 89% seen once; the top ten hold roughly 1.1%. The sample comes from a study of blood T cell repertoires in COVID-19. The CDR3 length is 14 residues. CDR1 and CDR2 from the germline V gene are MNHEY and SVGAGI. The V and J ends lost 7 bases and 0 bases respectively, with 10 bases between them. The sequenced sample consisted of PBMCs or T cells enriched from blood (not recorded which). The sequence was obtained from a man under 40 who had recovered from COVID-19. J is TRBJ1-3 and V is TRBV6-5; no clear D. The CDR3 DNA sequence: TGTGCCAGCACCTACGGTGGCTCTGGAAACACCATATATTTT. Translating it yields CASTYGGSGNTIYF.